This T cell receptor beta chain emerged from a study of CD8 T cells in ankylosing spondylitis. The study's findings and limits: In ankylosing spondylitis blood, a motif of roughly 8 highly homologous TCR beta variants appeared characteristic.

This clonotype was recorded a few times. Its antigen is still unknown. By quantitative 5'-RACE with molecular barcodes, the TCR beta libraries were made. TCRdb called the 5' RACE reads again in MiXCR, with one record for every CDR3 protein. The data contain some 400,000 distinct CDR3 sequences, under 25% of them singletons. Trimming shortened V by 3 bases and J by 6 bases, and 11 bases separated the two germline ends. This CDR3 is built from 14 residues. Germline lookup yields CDR1 MNHEY and CDR2 SVGAGI. Sample: blood, either unsorted or a sorted T cell fraction (not recorded which). The TCR comes from a male donor with ankylosing spondylitis. The J gene is TRBJ2-2, the V gene TRBV6-5; D unresolved. CDR3: CASSYSRVPGELFF. CDR3 in DNA: TGTGCCAGCAGTTATTCCAGAGTCCCCGGGGAGCTGTTTTTT.